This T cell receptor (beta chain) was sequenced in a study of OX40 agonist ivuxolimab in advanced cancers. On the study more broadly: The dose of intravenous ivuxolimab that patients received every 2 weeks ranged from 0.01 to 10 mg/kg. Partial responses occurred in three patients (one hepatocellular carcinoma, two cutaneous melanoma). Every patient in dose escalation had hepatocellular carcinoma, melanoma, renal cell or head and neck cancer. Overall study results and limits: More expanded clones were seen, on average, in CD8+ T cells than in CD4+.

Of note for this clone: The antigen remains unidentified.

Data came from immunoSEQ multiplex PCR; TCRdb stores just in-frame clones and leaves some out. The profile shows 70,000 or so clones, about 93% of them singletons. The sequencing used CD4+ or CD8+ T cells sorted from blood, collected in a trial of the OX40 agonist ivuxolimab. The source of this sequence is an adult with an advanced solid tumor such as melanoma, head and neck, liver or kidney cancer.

The chain's CDR3 is CASSLDSGNQPQHF. In DNA, the CDR3 is TGTGCCAGCAGCTTGGACTCAGGTAATCAGCCCCAGCATTTT. The rearrangement links TRBV5-8 to TRBJ1-5; no clear D. Germline V gene sequence: CDR1 SGHTS, CDR2 YDEGEE. Between the trimmed V and J ends, which lost 0 bases and 4 bases, there was a span of 8 bases. The CDR3 has 14 amino acids.